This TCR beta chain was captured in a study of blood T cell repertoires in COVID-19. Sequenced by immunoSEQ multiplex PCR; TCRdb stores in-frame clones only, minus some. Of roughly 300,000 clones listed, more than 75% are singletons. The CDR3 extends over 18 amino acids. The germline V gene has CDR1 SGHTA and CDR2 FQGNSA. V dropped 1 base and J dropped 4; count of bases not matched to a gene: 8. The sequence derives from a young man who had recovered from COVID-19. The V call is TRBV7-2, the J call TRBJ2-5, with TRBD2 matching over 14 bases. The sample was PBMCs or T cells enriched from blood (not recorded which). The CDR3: CASSLDLGLAGGGETQYF. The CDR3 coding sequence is TGTGCCAGCAGCTTAGATTTAGGACTAGCGGGAGGAGGAGAGACCCAGTACTTC.